What follows are 26 T cell receptor beta chains derived from one specimen sequenced in a study of blood T cell dynamics during melanoma immunotherapy (TCRdb year 2020). In light of the paper, this sample's time point label describes: pre-treatment baseline. The library relied on the immunoSEQ multiplex PCR assay. The immuneACCESS repertoire file appears here via TCRdb, limited to in-frame rearrangements. These files lack a portion of the clones; in checked studies, under half of the deficit traces to unresolved V genes, and the cause of the others is not known. The sample has roughly 6,100 clones on record, around 90% of them singletons. The top ten clonotypes cover 12% of the sample. Sequenced material: cell-free DNA from blood, taken from a patient treated with checkpoint blockade. Read against the paper, the sample's cell subset or site label means: plasma cell-free DNA. These receptors originate from a human donor with melanoma.

The chain carries TRBV5-1 and TRBJ2-7, with 11 bases aligning to TRBD1. In germline, CDR1 is SGHRS, CDR2 YFSETQ. V dropped 4 bases and J dropped 3; count of bases not matched to a gene: 9. The CDR3 runs to 16 residues. For the CDR3, the DNA is TGCGCCAGCAGCCCTGACTCCGGGACAGGGGGCTACGAGCAGTACTTC. This translates into CASSPDSGTGGYEQYF.

V gene TRBV19 combines with J gene TRBJ1-2; D call uncertain. CDR1 and CDR2 from the germline V gene are LNHDA and SQIVND (reference sequence). Trimming shortened V by 4 bases and J by 4 bases, and 10 bases separated the two germline ends. This CDR3 spans 13 amino acids. CDR3 in amino acids: CASSTVMGYGYTF. Written as DNA, the CDR3 is TGTGCCAGTAGTACGGTGATGGGCTATGGCTACACCTTC.

This chain joins TRBV6-5 and TRBJ1-2; D call uncertain. Deletions cut 6 bases from V and 4 bases from J, with 12 bases between. The CDR3 loop spans 13 amino acids. Germline CDR1 reads MNHEY; CDR2 reads SVGAGI. The CDR3 nucleotides read TGTGCCAGCAGGCGGGCCGGTGGCTATGGCTACACCTTC. Amino acids: CASRRAGGYGYTF.

This clone was counted once. The genes are TRBV4-2 and TRBJ2-1; 8 nucleotides line up with TRBD2. Germline CDR1 and CDR2: LGHNA and YNFKEQ. The ends lost 0 bases at V and 10 bases at J; junction bases unmatched: 2. The CDR3 runs to 13 residues. This chain's CDR3 is CASSQDRGGEQFF. The CDR3 DNA is TGTGCCAGCAGCCAAGATCGCGGGGGGGAGCAGTTCTTC.

The rearrangement joins TRBV19 to TRBJ2-3; D not certain. Germline V gene data show CDR1 as LNHDA and CDR2 as SQIVND (reference sequence). CDR3 length: 15 residues. Between the trimmed V and J ends, which lost 3 bases and 0 bases, there was a span of 10 bases. DNA of the CDR3: TGTGCCAGTAGTATGTTGGGGATAAGCACAGATACGCAGTATTTT. This translates into CASSMLGISTDTQYF.

The V and J genes are TRBV18 and TRBJ2-5, with D tentatively TRBD1 (5 bases). This CDR3 is built from 13 residues. Between the trimmed V and J ends, which lost 5 bases and 5 bases, there was a span of 12 bases. CDR1 and CDR2 (germline): KGHSH, LQKENI. The DNA for the CDR3 is TGTGCCAGCTCAACAGCAGGGTGGGAGACCCAGTACTTC. Translation: CASSTAGWETQYF.

The rearrangement uses TRBV28 and TRBJ1-5, with 8 bases aligning to TRBD1. The V gene's germline CDR1 is MDHEN and CDR2 SYDVKM. The CDR3 consists of 14 residues. The V and J ends lost 7 bases and 6 bases, in that order; junction bases with no gene match: 8. In DNA form, the CDR3 reads TGTGCCAGCAATCGCAGGGGGCTAGGTCAGCCCCAGCATTTT. Its translation is CASNRRGLGQPQHF. Variable domain in full (rest from reference TRBV28 and TRBJ1-5): DVKVTQSSRYLVKRTGEKVFLECVQDMDHENMFWYRQDPGLGLRLIYFSYDVKMKEKGDIPEGYSVSREKKERFSLILESASTNQTSMYLCASNRRGLGQPQHFGDGTRLSIL.

The V and J genes are TRBV10-3 and TRBJ2-1; either TRBD1 or TRBD2 may supply D (7 bases each). V gave up 11 bases and J gave up 7 bases, with 24 bases separating them. The CDR3 runs 15 residues. Germline loops: CDR1 ENHRY, CDR2 SYGVKD. This CDR3 is CASRGGQTGGNEQFF. The CDR3, as DNA: TGTGCCTCCCGAGGGGGCCAAACGGGAGGAAATGAGCAGTTCTTC.

The V gene is TRBV5-8, the J gene TRBJ2-1; TRBD2 matches at 11 bases. V dropped 4 bases and J dropped 0; count of bases not matched to a gene: 9. CDR1 is SGHTS, CDR2 YDEGEE, per germline. The CDR3 runs to 18 residues. The CDR3 reads CASSQTSGKFASYNEQFF. The CDR3 nucleotides read TGTGCCAGCAGCCAGACTAGCGGGAAATTTGCCTCCTACAATGAGCAGTTCTTC.

The CDR3 DNA sequence: TGTGCCAGCAGCCGTTCTGTGGACAGTGAAGCTTTCTTT. This encodes CASSRSVDSEAFF. The chain is built from TRBV16 and TRBJ1-1; tentatively, D is TRBD1 (6 bases). Germline CDR1 KGHSY, CDR2 FQNENV. This CDR3 is built from 13 residues. V dropped 4 bases and J dropped 7 bases, with 13 bases sitting between them.

The chain carries TRBV5-1 and TRBJ2-1, with 16 bases identical to TRBD2. CDR1 is SGHRS and CDR2 is YFSETQ in the germline V gene. The CDR3 contains 17 residues. J lost 8 bases, V lost 2 bases, and 7 bases had no gene match. The CDR3 sequence is CASSFLGLAGGIHEQFF. CDR3 bases: TGCGCCAGCAGCTTTTTGGGACTAGCGGGAGGGATACATGAGCAGTTCTTC.

This clone was seen just once. The chain links TRBV7-6 to TRBJ2-2; perhaps TRBD2 as D (6 bases). V was trimmed by 5 bases and J by 2 bases, leaving 12 bases between them. Germline values: CDR1 SGHVS, CDR2 FNYEAQ. The CDR3 consists of 15 residues. The CDR3 bases are TGTGCCAGCAGCCGGGACTCTTCAAACACCGGGGAGCTGTTTTTT. Residues: CASSRDSSNTGELFF.

The V and J genes are TRBV7-3 and TRBJ2-3; perhaps D is TRBD1 or TRBD2 (5 bases each). This CDR3 has 15 residues. The V end lost 0 bases, the J end lost 9 bases, and 16 bases lay between the germline ends. The germline CDR1 and CDR2 sequences are SGHTA and FQGTGA. The CDR3 region is CASSLTSGPEGTQYF. DNA for the CDR3: TGTGCCAGCAGCTTAACGTCCGGGCCCGAGGGGACGCAGTATTTT.

This clone is a singleton in its sample. This chain connects TRBV28 to TRBJ1-1, with D tentatively TRBD1 (5 bases). This CDR3 is 13 amino acids long. The V end was cut by 5 bases, the J end by 4 bases, with 11 bases between. CDR1 is MDHEN, CDR2 SYDVKM, per germline. The CDR3 DNA is TGTGCCAGCAGTCCGACAGTCTCCACTGAAGCTTTCTTT. Amino acids: CASSPTVSTEAFF. The whole variable domain, remainder taken from reference TRBV28 and TRBJ1-1, is DVKVTQSSRYLVKRTGEKVFLECVQDMDHENMFWYRQDPGLGLRLIYFSYDVKMKEKGDIPEGYSVSREKKERFSLILESASTNQTSMYLCASSPTVSTEAFFGQGTRLTVV.

The chain links TRBV5-1 to TRBJ2-7, with D tentatively TRBD2 (6 bases). CDR3 length equals 16 residues. Germline values: CDR1 SGHRS, CDR2 YFSETQ. The V and J ends lost 4 bases and 4 bases respectively, with 21 bases between them. The CDR3 nucleotides are TGCGCCAGCAGCCCGGGGATTCTCCGGACTAAATACGAGCAGTACTTC. Translating it yields CASSPGILRTKYEQYF. Together with reference TRBV5-1 and TRBJ2-7, the CDR3 gives the full variable domain: KAGVTQTPRYLIKTRGQQVTLSCSPISGHRSVSWYQQTPGQGLQFLFEYFSETQRNKGNFPGRFSGRQFSNSRSEMNVSTLELGDSALYLCASSPGILRTKYEQYFGPGTRLTVT.

The CDR3 spells CASSLLVQDEEAFF. For the CDR3, the DNA is TGTGCCAGCAGCTTATTAGTACAGGACGAAGAAGCTTTCTTT. This chain links TRBV13 with TRBJ1-1; maybe TRBD1 (5 bases). Trimming pared 2 bases from V and 8 bases from J, leaving 15 bases between. Germline lookup yields CDR1 PRHDT and CDR2 FYEKMQ (reference sequence). The CDR3 is 14 residues long. Based on the CDR3 plus reference TRBV13 and TRBJ1-1, the full variable domain is AAGVIQSPRHLIKEKRETATLKCYPIPRHDTVYWYQQGPGQDPQFLISFYEKMQSDKGSIPDRFSAQQFSDYHSELNMSSLELGDSALYFCASSLLVQDEEAFFGQGTRLTVV.

The V and J genes are TRBV5-1 and TRBJ2-2, with TRBD2 matching 7 bases. This CDR3 contains 17 residues. Germline V lookup: CDR1 SGHRS, CDR2 YFSETQ. V shed 3 bases, J shed 5 bases, and the junction held 13 bases outside the gene matches. CDR3 sequence reads: CASSSIPPGGRTGELFF. The DNA of the CDR3 is TGCGCCAGCAGCTCAATCCCACCGGGGGGTCGGACCGGGGAGCTGTTTTTT.

The chain has TRBV5-1 and TRBJ1-6, with TRBD1 matching 8 bases. Germline CDR1 is SGHRS and CDR2 is YFSETQ. The trim removed 3 bases at V and 7 bases at J, leaving 9 bases unmatched. The CDR3 runs to 16 residues. The DNA for the CDR3 is TGCGCCAGCAGCTCCGCCTTGGGACAGGCAAATTCACCCCTCCACTTT. Translation: CASSSALGQANSPLHF.

The chain is built from TRBV6-6 and TRBJ1-1; D gene ambiguous. The V end lost 0 bases, the J end lost 2 bases, and 10 bases lay between the germline ends. Germline CDR1 MNHNY, CDR2 SVGAGI (reference sequence). This CDR3 is built from 15 residues. CDR3 amino acids: CASSYSTNFNTEAFF. The CDR3 DNA reads as TGTGCCAGCAGTTACTCGACCAACTTTAACACTGAAGCTTTCTTT.

The chain joins TRBV9 to TRBJ2-4, with D perhaps TRBD1 (5 bases). V lost 2 bases, J lost 0 bases, and 6 bases lay in between. Germline assignment: CDR1 SGDLS and CDR2 YYNGEE. There are 14 residues in the CDR3. The CDR3 sequence: CASSVQGAKNIQYF. The CDR3 region has the DNA TGTGCCAGCAGCGTTCAGGGAGCCAAAAACATTCAGTACTTC. Complete variable domain (other parts from reference TRBV9 and TRBJ2-4): DSGVTQTPKHLITATGQRVTLRCSPRSGDLSVYWYQQSLDQGLQFLIQYYNGEERAKGNILERFSAQQFPDLHSELNLSSLELGDSALYFCASSVQGAKNIQYFGAGTRLSVL.

This chain joins TRBV7-8 and TRBJ1-1; no clear D. The ends were cut back, 1 base at V and 1 base at J, with 10 bases in the middle. This CDR3 has 15 amino acids. Germline V gene data show CDR1 as SGHVS and CDR2 as FQNEAQ. For the CDR3, the DNA is TGTGCCAGCAGCTTAGGGCAGAATAAGAACACTGAAGCTTTCTTT. Amino acids: CASSLGQNKNTEAFF.

V usage is TRBV9 and J usage is TRBJ2-7; D might be TRBD2 (6 bases). The CDR3 has 13 residues. V was cut by 2 bases and J by 6 bases, with 12 bases left in between. CDR1 is SGDLS, CDR2 YYNGEE, per germline. The CDR3 DNA follows: TGTGCCAGCAGCGTGACTAGTTCTGGCGAGCAGTACTTC. It encodes CASSVTSSGEQYF. The full variable domain, completed using reference TRBV9 and TRBJ2-7, is DSGVTQTPKHLITATGQRVTLRCSPRSGDLSVYWYQQSLDQGLQFLIQYYNGEERAKGNILERFSAQQFPDLHSELNLSSLELGDSALYFCASSVTSSGEQYFGPGTRLTVT.

This clone was recorded once. The chain employs TRBV6-5 and TRBJ1-5; D remains unclear. V gave up 2 bases and J gave up 4 bases, with 9 bases separating them. CDR1 MNHEY and CDR2 SVGAGI come from the germline V gene. The CDR3 loop spans 14 amino acids. This CDR3 reads CASSYDSGNQPQHF. For the CDR3, the DNA is TGTGCCAGCAGTTACGATTCGGGGAATCAGCCCCAGCATTTT.

The rearrangement uses TRBV5-1 and TRBJ2-3; 8 bases align to TRBD1. V dropped 5 bases and J dropped 0; count of bases not matched to a gene: 5. This CDR3 has 15 residues. Germline V lookup: CDR1 SGHRS, CDR2 YFSETQ. CDR3 sequence (DNA): TGCGCCAGCAGGCGGACAGGGACTAGCACAGATACGCAGTATTTT. Protein product: CASRRTGTSTDTQYF.

The genes are TRBV5-6 and TRBJ2-1; D may be TRBD2 (5 bases). The CDR3 contains 13 residues. V lost 5 bases to trimming and J lost 4 bases, with 10 bases between them. From germline, CDR1 is SGHDT and CDR2 YYEEEE. The DNA for the CDR3 is TGTGCCAGCAGATGGTCGGGATACAATGAGCAGTTCTTC. This translates into CASRWSGYNEQFF.

The count of this clone is one. The chain has TRBV5-1 and TRBJ2-6; 10 bases map to TRBD1. Germline V gene lookup returns CDR1 SGHRS and CDR2 YFSETQ. The CDR3 totals 20 residues. Trimming removed 1 base from V and 2 bases from J; junction bases left unmatched: 12. Here the CDR3 reads CASSLWAGTGERTGANVLTF. DNA for the CDR3: TGCGCCAGCAGCTTGTGGGCCGGGACAGGGGAGAGAACTGGGGCCAACGTCCTGACTTTC. The full variable domain, rest sourced from reference TRBV5-1 and TRBJ2-6, is KAGVTQTPRYLIKTRGQQVTLSCSPISGHRSVSWYQQTPGQGLQFLFEYFSETQRNKGNFPGRFSGRQFSNSRSEMNVSTLELGDSALYLCASSLWAGTGERTGANVLTFGAGSRLTVL.